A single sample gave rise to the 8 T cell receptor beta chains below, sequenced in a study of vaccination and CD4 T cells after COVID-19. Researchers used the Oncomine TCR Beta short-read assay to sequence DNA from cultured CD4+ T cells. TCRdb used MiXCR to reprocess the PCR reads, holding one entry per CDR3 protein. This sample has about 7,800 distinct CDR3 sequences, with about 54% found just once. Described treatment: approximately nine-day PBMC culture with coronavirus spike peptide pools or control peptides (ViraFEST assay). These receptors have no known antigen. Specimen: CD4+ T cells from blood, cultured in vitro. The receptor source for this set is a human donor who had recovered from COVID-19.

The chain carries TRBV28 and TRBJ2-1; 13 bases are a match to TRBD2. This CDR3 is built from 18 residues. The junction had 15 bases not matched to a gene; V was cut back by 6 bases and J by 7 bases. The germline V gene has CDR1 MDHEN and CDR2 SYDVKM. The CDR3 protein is CASSRRHWTSGSANEQFF. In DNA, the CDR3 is TGTGCCAGCAGCCGCCGACATTGGACTAGCGGGAGTGCGAATGAGCAGTTCTTC.

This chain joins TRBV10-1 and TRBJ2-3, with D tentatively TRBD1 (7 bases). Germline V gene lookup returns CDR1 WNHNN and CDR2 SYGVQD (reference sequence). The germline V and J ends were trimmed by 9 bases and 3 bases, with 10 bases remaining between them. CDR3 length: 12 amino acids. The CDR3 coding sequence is TGCGCCAGTCAGGGGGGAACAGATACGCAGTATTTT. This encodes CASQGGTDTQYF.

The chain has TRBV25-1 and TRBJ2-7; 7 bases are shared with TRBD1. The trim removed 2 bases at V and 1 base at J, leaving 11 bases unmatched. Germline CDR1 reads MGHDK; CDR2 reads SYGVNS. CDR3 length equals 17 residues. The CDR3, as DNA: TGTGCCAGCAGTGAAACCTATCCGACAGGGAGATCCTACGAGCAGTACTTC. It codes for CASSETYPTGRSYEQYF.

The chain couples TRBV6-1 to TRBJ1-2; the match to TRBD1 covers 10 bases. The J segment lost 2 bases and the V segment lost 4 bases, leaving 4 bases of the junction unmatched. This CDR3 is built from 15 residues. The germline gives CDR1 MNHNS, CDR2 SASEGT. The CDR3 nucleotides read TGTGCCAGCAGTGGACCGGGACAGGGGAACTATGGCTACACCTTC. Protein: CASSGPGQGNYGYTF.

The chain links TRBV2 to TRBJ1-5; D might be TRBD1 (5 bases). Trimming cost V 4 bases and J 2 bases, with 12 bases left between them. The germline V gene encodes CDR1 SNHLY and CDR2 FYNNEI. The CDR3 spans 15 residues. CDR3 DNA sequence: TGTGCCAGCAGTGTGCAGGGATCGCGCAATCAGCCCCAGCATTTT. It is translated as CASSVQGSRNQPQHF.

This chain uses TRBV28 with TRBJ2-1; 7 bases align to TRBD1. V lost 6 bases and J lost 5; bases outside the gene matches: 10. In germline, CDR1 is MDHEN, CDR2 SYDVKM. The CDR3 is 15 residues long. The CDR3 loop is CASSSPGQRDNEQFF. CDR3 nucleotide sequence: TGTGCCAGCAGCAGTCCGGGACAGCGAGACAATGAGCAGTTCTTC.

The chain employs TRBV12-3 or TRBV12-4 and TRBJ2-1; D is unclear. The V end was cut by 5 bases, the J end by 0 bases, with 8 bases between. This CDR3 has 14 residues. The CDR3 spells CASSEESSYNEQFF. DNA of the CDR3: TGTGCCAGCAGTGAGGAAAGCTCCTACAATGAGCAGTTCTTC.

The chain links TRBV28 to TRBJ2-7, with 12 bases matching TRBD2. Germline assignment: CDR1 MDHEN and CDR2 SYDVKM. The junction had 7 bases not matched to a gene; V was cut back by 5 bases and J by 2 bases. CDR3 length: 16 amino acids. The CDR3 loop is CASSPETSGSPYEQYF. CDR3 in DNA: TGTGCCAGCAGTCCCGAGACTAGCGGGAGCCCCTACGAGCAGTACTTC.